This TCR beta chain was observed in a study of blood T cell repertoires in COVID-19. The wider study: Samples of COVID-19 (acute and convalescent) were obtained from the United States, Italy and Spain. Nucleic acid was either cDNA or gDNA, and it came from T cells, B-cell-depleted T cells, or PBMCs.

This clone is a singleton in its sample. Per the original methods: Using reference gene primer amplification, nucleated cell counts were estimated. Produced via immunoSEQ multiplex PCR; TCRdb's table is partial and in-frame only. The DNA gave D and trimming, while V, J and clone size come from that table. The sample contains about 61,000 clones, approximately 80% of which appear only once. Germline values: CDR1 SGHRS, CDR2 YFSETQ. V lost 5 bases and J 2 bases, leaving 13 bases between the germline ends. CDR3 size: 15 residues. The clonotype originates from a man in his 70s with acute or convalescent COVID-19. V and J are TRBV5-1 and TRBJ2-2; possibly TRBD1 for D (6 bases). The sample was peripheral blood. The CDR3 here is CASRGSGANTGELFF. CDR3 coding DNA: TGCGCCAGCAGAGGGTCAGGGGCCAACACCGGGGAGCTGTTTTTT.